This T cell receptor beta chain was obtained from a study of regulatory T cells in long-lasting Graves disease. Background on the study: The study enrolled newly diagnosed Graves' patients on antithyroid drugs under 3 months.

The CDR3 runs to 12 residues. Per germline, CDR1 SGHAT and CDR2 FQNNGV. HTBI primers from iRepertoire and Arm-PCR of CDR3 regions yielded the TCR beta libraries. MiXCR was run by TCRdb on the multiplex PCR reads, yielding one entry per CDR3 protein. This sample has fewer than 350,000 distinct CDR3 sequences; roughly 18% occur once, and the top ten carry about two fifths. As for this clonotype: A junction boundary mismatches the germline segment, possibly from a read error.

The time point denotes: newly diagnosed GD, antithyroid drugs for less than 3 months. RNA isolated from PBMCs was used to make the TCR library. Criteria from the American Thyroid Association guidelines were applied to diagnose Graves' disease. The material sequenced was peripheral blood mononuclear cells (PBMCs), taken at new diagnosis, from a patient treated with antithyroid drugs. This sequence was found in a female donor with Graves disease. This chain connects TRBV11-2 to TRBJ1-1; D unclear. The CDR3 nucleotides read TGTGCCAACAGCTTAGGAAGTTCTGAAGCTTTCTTT. Amino acids: CANSLGSSEAFF. Complete variable domain (other parts from reference TRBV11-2 and TRBJ1-1): EAGVAQSPRYKIIEKRQSVAFWCNPISGHATLYWYQQILGQGPKLLIQFQNNGVVDDSQLPKDRFSAERLKGVDSTLKIQPAKLEDSAVYLCANSLGSSEAFFGQGTRLTVV.